Here is one T cell receptor (beta chain) with its context. Its antigen is as yet unknown. Sequencing was performed with immunoSEQ multiplex PCR; in TCRdb, only in-frame clones are kept and a portion is missing. Of approximately 170,000 clones listed, 85% to 90% are singletons. The sample is drawn from a study of T cell responses to AZD1222 COVID-19 vaccine. The V gene's germline CDR1 is WNHNN and CDR2 SYGVQD (reference sequence). The CDR3 totals 13 residues. J was trimmed by 6 bases and V by 6 bases; bases with no gene match: 4. Findings and caveats of the study: Seropositive AZD1222 recipients at baseline numbered only 5 to 7. Spike-wide coverage was observed for vaccine-associated CD4 TCRs, with dominant responses at 160-218 and 743-854. The breadth and depth of Spike-specific TCRs increased once two AZD1222 doses had been given. Donors in the cohort were predominantly white British and more often female, and clonal diversity was possibly underestimated.

This chain uses TRBV10-1 with TRBJ2-1; TRBD2 aligns across 8 bases. The source material was peripheral blood, sampled on day 0 of AZD1222 vaccination. The sequence came from an adult in good health. The CDR3 coding sequence is TGCGCCAGCAGCGGGGGGGCGATCAATGAGCAGTTCTTC. This codes for CASSGGAINEQFF.